Shown below are 19 T cell receptor beta chains from a single sample sequenced in a study of blood T cell repertoires in COVID-19 (dated by TCRdb to 2018 to 2020). Library generation was performed with the immunoSEQ multiplex PCR assay. Not all clones reach the TCRdb copy of this immuneACCESS table, which keeps in-frame sequences only. Checked studies attribute under half of the gap to unresolved V genes and leave the rest unexplained. This sample comprises hundreds of thousands of clones, almost 90% of them detected only once. The ten largest make up about 1.7% of the sample. Material: PBMCs or T cells enriched from blood (not recorded which). The receptors here all came from a woman between 18 and 30 years old with acute COVID-19.

V and J are TRBV27 and TRBJ2-7; 8 nucleotides align to TRBD1. The CDR3 is 15 amino acids. Germline values: CDR1 MNHEY, CDR2 SMNVEV (reference sequence). V lost 4 bases and J lost 3; bases outside the gene matches: 8. CDR3 region: CASSSGQGRFYEQYF. CDR3 DNA: TGTGCCAGCAGTTCCGGACAGGGTCGATTCTACGAGCAGTACTTC.

The chain links TRBV29-1 to TRBJ2-1; D is perhaps TRBD2 (6 bases). CDR1 and CDR2 (germline): SQVTM, ANQGSEA. This CDR3 is built from 15 residues. The V gene lost 7 bases and the J gene lost 3 bases, with 19 bases spanning the gap. For the CDR3, the DNA is TGCAGCGCGGAGCGGGCAGGGACCCTCTACAATGAGCAGTTCTTC. Amino acid sequence: CSAERAGTLYNEQFF.

The chain couples TRBV25-1 to TRBJ1-6, with TRBD1 matching 7 bases. CDR3 length: 14 residues. Losses at the gene ends were 6 bases for V and 9 bases for J; bases not matched to a gene: 8. CDR1 and CDR2 from the germline V gene are MGHDK and SYGVNS. CDR3 DNA: TGTGCCAGCAGGCTAGGGGGACAGTCTTCACCCCTCCACTTT. Its protein is CASRLGGQSSPLHF. The full variable domain, completed using reference TRBV25-1 and TRBJ1-6, is EADIYQTPRYLVIGTGKKITLECSQTMGHDKMYWYQQDPGMELHLIHYSYGVNSTEKGDLSSESTVSRIRTEHFPLTLESARPSHTSQYLCASRLGGQSSPLHFGNGTRLTVT.

The chain links TRBV25-1 to TRBJ2-3; maybe TRBD2 (6 bases). V lost 6 bases and J 0 bases, leaving 10 bases between the germline ends. The CDR3 contains 14 residues. Per germline, CDR1 MGHDK and CDR2 SYGVNS. CDR3 residues: CASRGLPSTDTQYF. The CDR3 DNA reads TGTGCCAGCAGAGGACTACCGAGCACAGATACGCAGTATTTT. The full variable domain, rest sourced from reference TRBV25-1 and TRBJ2-3, is EADIYQTPRYLVIGTGKKITLECSQTMGHDKMYWYQQDPGMELHLIHYSYGVNSTEKGDLSSESTVSRIRTEHFPLTLESARPSHTSQYLCASRGLPSTDTQYFGPGTRLTVL.

J is TRBJ2-5 and V is TRBV15, with TRBD1 identical over 7 bases. J lost 2 bases, V lost 0 bases, and 12 bases had no gene match. The CDR3 has 18 amino acids. Germline CDR1 is LNHNV and CDR2 is YYDKDF (reference sequence). The CDR3 region has the DNA TGTGCCACCAGCAGAGACGAAACAGGGGATTGGGCTCAAGAGACCCAGTACTTC. Protein sequence: CATSRDETGDWAQETQYF.

V usage is TRBV6-6 and J usage is TRBJ1-5, with D possibly TRBD1 on 5 matching bases. Germline V gives CDR1 MNHNY, CDR2 SVGAGI (reference sequence). V lost 8 bases to trimming and J lost 2 bases, with 10 bases between them. The length of the CDR3 is 13 residues. CDR3 residues: CASSTRGNQPQHF. The CDR3 DNA reads as TGTGCCAGCTCGACCAGGGGCAATCAGCCCCAGCATTTT.

This chain joins TRBV14 and TRBJ2-7; D is uncertain. The CDR3 is made up of 13 amino acids. Germline V gene data show CDR1 as SGHDN and CDR2 as FVKESK. V was clipped by 0 bases and J by 9 bases, with 12 bases between them. The DNA for the CDR3 is TGTGCCAGCAGCCAAGACCGCTTATCCGGGCAGTACTTC. Protein sequence: CASSQDRLSGQYF.

The chain employs TRBV7-2 and TRBJ1-5; D is unresolved. This CDR3 is built from 15 residues. Germline assignment: CDR1 SGHTA and CDR2 FQGNSA. V was pared by 1 base and J by 6 bases, with 13 bases between. The CDR3 loop is CASSLVGTGSQPQHF. The DNA of the CDR3 is TGTGCCAGCAGCTTAGTAGGAACCGGGTCTCAGCCCCAGCATTTT.

In nucleotides, the CDR3 is TGTGCCAGCAGCGTAGGGACTAGCGGGAGAGGAGGGGAGACCCAGTACTTC. Encoded protein: CASSVGTSGRGGETQYF. The chain recombines TRBV9 with TRBJ2-5, with 13 nucleotides matching TRBD2. The CDR3 length is 17 residues. V dropped 0 bases and J dropped 5; count of bases not matched to a gene: 7. The germline V gene encodes CDR1 SGDLS and CDR2 YYNGEE.

The V call is TRBV7-8, the J call TRBJ1-5; 7 nucleotides line up with TRBD1. Looked up from germline, CDR1 is SGHVS and CDR2 is FQNEAQ. The J segment lost 2 bases and the V segment lost 5 bases, leaving 9 bases of the junction unmatched. This CDR3 is built from 16 residues. The DNA for the CDR3 is TGTGCCAGCAGCACGAACAGGGGAGGCCGCAATCAGCCCCAGCATTTT. It codes for CASSTNRGGRNQPQHF.

V and J are TRBV4-2 and TRBJ2-7, with TRBD2 matching 8 bases. This CDR3 has 15 residues. V lost 0 bases and J lost 3; bases outside the gene matches: 4. CDR1 is LGHNA, CDR2 YNFKEQ, per germline. The CDR3 region is CASSQDPREGYEQYF. CDR3 DNA sequence: TGTGCCAGCAGCCAAGATCCTCGGGAGGGCTACGAGCAGTACTTC.

The chain couples TRBV30 to TRBJ2-2; 7 nucleotides agree with TRBD2. The ends lost 4 bases at V and 4 bases at J; junction bases unmatched: 12. The CDR3 sequence is 16 residues long. Germline V gives CDR1 GTSNPN, CDR2 SVGIG (reference sequence). The CDR3 loop reads CAWTRGGRATTGELFF. Here the CDR3 DNA reads TGTGCCTGGACGCGAGGAGGGAGGGCCACCACCGGGGAGCTGTTTTTT. Full variable domain (remainder filled in from reference TRBV30 and TRBJ2-2): SQTIHQWPATLVQPVGSPLSLECTVEGTSNPNLYWYRQAAGRGLQLLFYSVGIGQISSEVPQNLSASRPQDRQFILSSKKLLLSDSGFYLCAWTRGGRATTGELFFGEGSRLTVL.

This chain joins TRBV7-3 and TRBJ2-7, with TRBD2 matching over 11 bases. This CDR3 spans 14 amino acids. CDR1 and CDR2 (germline): SGHTA, FQGTGA. The V and J ends lost 5 bases and 3 bases, in that order; junction bases with no gene match: 3. The CDR3 region is CASSQGTSGYEQYF. CDR3 coding DNA: TGTGCCAGCAGCCAGGGGACTAGCGGCTACGAGCAGTACTTC.

CDR3 region: CASRDERGANSNEQFF. In DNA form, the CDR3 reads TGTGCCAGCAGGGATGAGCGGGGGGCGAACAGCAATGAGCAGTTCTTC. The rearrangement joins TRBV18 to TRBJ2-1; TRBD2 aligns across 9 bases. The germline gives CDR1 KGHSH, CDR2 LQKENI. The CDR3 is made up of 16 amino acids. The J segment lost 6 bases and the V segment lost 8 bases, leaving 14 bases of the junction unmatched.

This sequence joins TRBV15 and TRBJ2-7, with TRBD1 identical over 7 bases. The CDR3 extends over 13 amino acids. CDR1 and CDR2 (germline): LNHNV, YYDKDF (reference sequence). Trimming removed 0 bases from V and 4 bases from J; junction bases left unmatched: 0. The CDR3 nucleotides are TGTGCCACCAGCAGAGAGACAGGGTACGAGCAGTACTTC. Protein: CATSRETGYEQYF.

The V gene is TRBV4-1, the J gene TRBJ2-1; 8 nucleotides align to TRBD2. V was pared by 5 bases and J by 2 bases, with 11 bases of the junction left unmatched. The CDR3 consists of 17 residues. The germline gives CDR1 MGHRA, CDR2 YSYEKL. The CDR3 is CASSKQPGLEPYNEQFF. In nucleotides, the CDR3 is TGCGCCAGCAGCAAACAACCGGGACTAGAGCCCTACAATGAGCAGTTCTTC.

The J gene is TRBJ2-4, the V gene TRBV28; possible D gene TRBD2, 7 bases. Germline V CDR1 and CDR2: MDHEN, SYDVKM. The CDR3 totals 15 residues. The V end lost 3 bases, the J end lost 0 bases, and 9 bases lay between the germline ends. The CDR3 protein is CASSFGGAAKNIQYF. The CDR3 nucleotides read TGTGCCAGCAGTTTTGGGGGGGCAGCCAAAAACATTCAGTACTTC.

The chain couples TRBV13 to TRBJ1-3; 7 positions agree with TRBD1. After removal of 5 bases from V and 0 bases from J, the junction contained 10 bases not matched to a gene. Germline V gene lookup returns CDR1 PRHDT and CDR2 FYEKMQ (reference sequence). The CDR3 is 17 residues long. In nucleotides, the CDR3 is TGTGCCAGCAGCCCCCACGACAGGGCCCGCTCTGGAAACACCATATATTTT. This translates into CASSPHDRARSGNTIYF. The whole variable domain, remainder taken from reference TRBV13 and TRBJ1-3, is AAGVIQSPRHLIKEKRETATLKCYPIPRHDTVYWYQQGPGQDPQFLISFYEKMQSDKGSIPDRFSAQQFSDYHSELNMSSLELGDSALYFCASSPHDRARSGNTIYFGEGSWLTVV.

V gene TRBV3-1 (or the pseudogene TRBV3-2) combines with J gene TRBJ2-7, with D maybe TRBD2 (7 bases). This CDR3 comprises 16 residues. Germline assignment: CDR1 LGHDT and CDR2 YNNKEL (reference sequence). V shed 4 bases and J shed 3 bases, with 19 bases lying between them. This chain's CDR3 is CASSLFGGGRDYEQYF. CDR3 coding DNA: TGTGCCAGCAGCCTATTCGGAGGGGGGAGGGACTACGAGCAGTACTTC.